The rows below give T cell receptor beta chains drawn from one sample of a study of beta chain features in type 1 diabetes. Libraries were prepared by immunoSEQ multiplex PCR; TCRdb keeps only in-frame clonotypes and omits some of them. Of hundreds of thousands of clones detected, roughly 30% appear once; the ten largest clones hold 0.06% to 0.07%. The material sequenced was naive CD4+ T cells from blood. The origin of the receptors is a man aged 18 to 30 in good health. Each CDR3 is given without its conserved first and last residue. A D gene is named only where the DNA matches it firmly.

d_call j_call v_call cdr3_aa
TRBD1 TRBJ1-1 TRBV2 ASSLDRGTEAF
TRBD1 TRBJ2-7 TRBV7-9 ASSLARDREYEQY
. TRBJ2-3 TRBV28 ASSLFGTGGRRTDTQY
. TRBJ1-3 TRBV30 AWTPRWGLSGNTIY
TRBD2 TRBJ2-1 TRBV5-1 ASSWGGSSYNEQF
TRBD2 TRBJ2-1 TRBV13 ASSLLGLADYNEQF
TRBD1 TRBJ2-2 TRBV10-3 AMTGQRLTGELF
TRBD1 TRBJ2-1 TRBV27 ASSSWTGATSKSYNEQF
. TRBJ2-1 TRBV28 ASSLYNEQF
TRBD2 TRBJ2-3 TRBV27 ASVGLAGGINTQY
TRBD2 TRBJ2-4 TRBV28 ASSTRTSGRNIQY
. TRBJ2-3 TRBV14 ASSRNPTAGDTQY
TRBD2 TRBJ2-3 TRBV30 AWSVRASGSDTQY
. TRBJ2-5 TRBV7-9 ASSLGGQGQETQY
. TRBJ1-5 TRBV30 AWSVIPGVQPQH
TRBD2 TRBJ2-5 TRBV14 ASSQARKLAGFQETQY
. TRBJ2-7 TRBV4-3 ASSQDLPGVGEQY
TRBD1 TRBJ2-7 TRBV27 ASRKRTDRVHEQY
. TRBJ1-2 TRBV30 AWSVGYYGYT
. TRBJ1-5 TRBV30 AWSVKENQPQH
. TRBJ2-7 TRBV10-3 AISELSRLSSYEQY
. TRBJ2-7 TRBV29-1 SVGITAGTLTYEQY
TRBD2 TRBJ2-1 TRBV15 ATSREAGGSYNEQF
TRBD1 TRBJ1-4 TRBV14 ASSHRTGANEKLF
. TRBJ2-1 TRBV15 ATSVWGDGSYNEQF
TRBD1 TRBJ2-1 TRBV29-1 SVSRDSYNEQF
. TRBJ2-7 TRBV7-2 ASSLVGREQY
TRBD1 TRBJ2-4 TRBV28 ASALFPTGQGGIQY
. TRBJ2-1 TRBV30 AWSLYKGYGSYNEQF
. TRBJ2-1 TRBV29-1 SVANHSSYNEQF
. TRBJ1-4 TRBV28 ASSLDTGVNEKLF
TRBD2 TRBJ2-1 TRBV2 ASRESLAGNNEQF
TRBD2 TRBJ2-3 TRBV19 ASNGRAEADTQY
. TRBJ2-1 TRBV5-5 ASSLAVDLSYNEQF
TRBD1 TRBJ2-7 TRBV5-4 ASSAGQGLTYEQY
. TRBJ2-1 TRBV9 ASSVVAGSHNEQF
. TRBJ2-3 TRBV7-8 ASSSRPTSTDTQY
. TRBJ2-1 TRBV4-1 ASSQAPLARMLVNMV
TRBD1 TRBJ1-4 TRBV2 ASSRQGADEKLF
TRBD2 TRBJ2-1 TRBV29-1 SVEGPGLAGGRSYNEQF
TRBD2 TRBJ2-5 TRBV27 ASSSQLAEETQY
TRBD2 TRBJ2-3 TRBV30 AWSRTSPYTDTQY
TRBD2 TRBJ2-3 TRBV5-6 ASKRELTDTQY
TRBD2 TRBJ2-1 TRBV7-2 ASSPQRDVYNEQF
. TRBJ2-5 TRBV9 ASSVAGEQETQY
TRBD1 TRBJ2-2 TRBV29-1 SVDRGLDTGELF
. TRBJ2-7 TRBV5-1 ASSPFGTSYEQY